Presented here are 27 T cell receptor beta chains from one specimen sequenced in a study of T cell responses to AZD1222 COVID-19 vaccine. Some clones are missing from TCRdb's copy, which holds only in-frame ones; the method was immunoSEQ multiplex PCR. Of more than 100,000 clones in the sample, around nine tenths were seen once. The material was peripheral blood, obtained on day 0 of AZD1222 vaccination. These receptors originate from an adult in good health.

J is TRBJ1-6 and V is TRBV7-9, with no clear D. The CDR3 extends over 14 amino acids. From germline, CDR1 is SEHNR and CDR2 FQNEAQ (reference sequence). Deletions cut 6 bases from V and 9 bases from J, with 15 bases between. CDR3: CASSDVVSVSPLHF. In DNA, the CDR3 is TGTGCCAGCAGTGACGTGGTCTCCGTTTCACCCCTCCACTTT.

V usage is TRBV11-2 and J usage is TRBJ1-6, with unresolved D. CDR1 SGHAT and CDR2 FQNNGV come from the germline V gene. This CDR3 contains 15 residues. The V end lost 1 base, the J end lost 0 bases, and 4 bases lay between the germline ends. CDR3 in DNA: TGTGCCAGCAGCTTAGGAAGCTCCTATAATTCACCCCTCCACTTT. It codes for CASSLGSSYNSPLHF.

The chain employs TRBV5-4 and TRBJ1-1; perhaps TRBD1 as D (6 bases). Trimming left V 0 bases short and J 1 base short, with 10 bases between. CDR1 SGHNT and CDR2 YYREEE come from the germline V gene (reference sequence). The CDR3 has 15 amino acids. CDR3 coding DNA: TGTGCCAGCAGCTTGGGGGGACACCAGAACACTGAAGCTTTCTTT. Encoded protein: CASSLGGHQNTEAFF. Variable domain in full (rest from reference TRBV5-4 and TRBJ1-1): ETGVTQSPTHLIKTRGQQVTLRCSSQSGHNTVSWYQQALGQGPQFIFQYYREEENGRGNFPPRFSGLQFPNYSSELNVNALELDDSALYLCASSLGGHQNTEAFFGQGTRLTVV.

In DNA form, the CDR3 reads TGTGCCAGCAGTGACGGCAGGAACACTGAAGCTTTCTTT. Its translation is CASSDGRNTEAFF. The chain combines TRBV6-1 with TRBJ1-1; no clear D. The ends were cut back, 3 bases at V and 1 base at J, with 6 bases in the middle. From germline, CDR1 is MNHNS and CDR2 SASEGT. CDR3 length: 13 amino acids.

This sequence joins TRBV19 and TRBJ2-7, with TRBD2 identical over 8 bases. The trim removed 3 bases at V and 2 bases at J, leaving 3 bases unmatched. From germline, CDR1 is LNHDA and CDR2 SQIVND (reference sequence). This CDR3 spans 14 amino acids. For the CDR3, the DNA is TGTGCCAGTAGTATCCGGGAGGGGGCCTACGAGCAGTACTTC. Protein product: CASSIREGAYEQYF.

In its sample, this clone was seen once. The genes are TRBV5-1 and TRBJ2-2; D unresolved. Trimming cost V 7 bases and J 7 bases, with 14 bases left between them. Germline V CDR1 and CDR2: SGHRS, YFSETQ. The CDR3 covers 13 residues. CDR3 coding DNA: TGCGCCAGCTCCGCAGATCTCAACGGGGAGCTGTTTTTT. It specifies CASSADLNGELFF.

The chain is built from TRBV2 and TRBJ1-3; no clear D. Germline assignment: CDR1 SNHLY and CDR2 FYNNEI. This CDR3 contains 15 residues. Trimming cost V 1 base and J 2 bases, with 9 bases left between them. The DNA for the CDR3 is TGTGCCAGCAGTGAAGATGGGGTCGCTGGAAACACCATATATTTT. It specifies CASSEDGVAGNTIYF.

The chain combines TRBV4-1 with TRBJ1-4; TRBD1 aligns across 8 bases. CDR3 length: 17 residues. Germline trimming cut 3 bases from V and 0 bases from J; bases unmatched to any gene: 6. Germline assignment: CDR1 MGHRA and CDR2 YSYEKL. The CDR3 is CASSHPGQGPTNEKLFF. As DNA, the CDR3 is TGCGCCAGCAGCCATCCTGGACAGGGTCCAACTAATGAAAAACTGTTTTTT.

The chain recombines TRBV6-2 or TRBV6-3 with TRBJ2-3; tentatively, D is TRBD1 (6 bases). The V end was cut by 6 bases, the J end by 1 base, with 11 bases between. The CDR3 runs to 14 residues. From germline, CDR1 is MNHEY and CDR2 SVGEGT. CDR3 DNA: TGTGCCAGCAGCCTAGGGGGTGGCACAGATACGCAGTATTTT. Protein product: CASSLGGGTDTQYF.

The V and J genes are TRBV5-6 and TRBJ1-1; D is unresolved. Germline CDR1 is SGHDT and CDR2 is YYEEEE. The V and J ends lost 0 bases and 0 bases respectively, with 15 bases between them. The CDR3 consists of 17 residues. Here the CDR3 reads CASSLGVGLGMNTEAFF. CDR3 sequence (DNA): TGTGCCAGCAGCTTGGGGGTAGGGTTGGGCATGAACACTGAAGCTTTCTTT.

The chain carries TRBV4-1 and TRBJ2-7; 9 bases fit TRBD1. J gave up 3 bases and V 6 bases, and 6 bases lay outside the gene matches. Germline-derived CDR1 and CDR2 are MGHRA and YSYEKL. The CDR3 consists of 14 residues. CDR3 amino acids: CASSLTGGDYEQYF. CDR3 DNA: TGCGCCAGCAGTCTCACAGGGGGCGACTACGAGCAGTACTTC.

V usage is TRBV6-5 and J usage is TRBJ1-5, with D tentatively TRBD1 (5 bases). Germline V gives CDR1 MNHEY, CDR2 SVGAGI. The CDR3 has 14 amino acids. Trimming took off 6 bases at V and 6 bases at J, with 15 bases between the two ends. Here the CDR3 DNA reads TGTGCCAGCAGAAAGCAGGGACTTGTTCAGCCCCAGCATTTT. It codes for CASRKQGLVQPQHF.

The CDR3 region has the DNA TGCAGCGTTGAAGGCACATCGAAATTTGGGGATACGCAGTATTTT. Its translation is CSVEGTSKFGDTQYF. The chain joins TRBV29-1 to TRBJ2-3; D gene unclear. CDR1 is SQVTM, CDR2 ANQGSEA, per germline. CDR3 length: 15 amino acids. With 1 base removed from V and 6 bases from J, the gap between germline ends came to 17 bases.

This chain joins TRBV7-9 and TRBJ2-5, with D perhaps matching TRBD2 (6 bases). The CDR3 covers 15 residues. Germline CDR1 is SEHNR and CDR2 is FQNEAQ (reference sequence). Trimming took 4 bases from V and 7 from J, leaving 19 bases between them. In DNA, the CDR3 is TGTGCCAGCAGCTCGGGACTGGGAGTATTGGGGACCCAGTACTTC. This gives the protein CASSSGLGVLGTQYF.

The rearrangement uses TRBV5-8 and TRBJ1-5; TRBD1 is a possible D gene (5 bases). V lost 4 bases, J lost 2 bases, and 13 bases lay in between. CDR1 is SGHTS and CDR2 is YDEGEE in the germline V gene. CDR3 length: 15 residues. The CDR3 DNA reads TGTGCCAGCAGCCCGGGGGGGGGTCGCAATCAGCCCCAGCATTTT. It codes for CASSPGGGRNQPQHF.

The J gene is TRBJ2-3, the V gene TRBV30; 8 bases line up with TRBD1. Germline CDR1 reads GTSNPN; CDR2 reads SVGIG (reference sequence). V shed 8 bases and J 2 bases; nucleotides not matched to a gene: 12. The CDR3 is 15 residues long. The CDR3 nucleotides read TGTGCCGGTACCACGACAGGGGCCTCCACAGATACGCAGTATTTT. Translating gives CAGTTTGASTDTQYF.

The chain is built from TRBV19 and TRBJ2-2; D remains unclear. The CDR3 length is 15 residues. CDR1 LNHDA and CDR2 SQIVND come from the germline V gene (reference sequence). V was trimmed by 2 bases and J by 3 bases, leaving 10 bases between them. The CDR3 reads CASSIKLGYTGELFF. DNA for the CDR3: TGTGCCAGTAGTATAAAATTGGGCTACACCGGGGAGCTGTTTTTT.

This rearrangement joins TRBV19 to TRBJ2-7; 7 bases align to TRBD1. The CDR3 length is 16 residues. The germline V gene encodes CDR1 LNHDA and CDR2 SQIVND (reference sequence). Germline trimming cut 5 bases from V and 0 bases from J; bases unmatched to any gene: 10. Written as DNA, the CDR3 is TGTGCCAGTAGTCCTTCGAGCCGGACAGGCTCCTACGAGCAGTACTTC. Translated, it gives CASSPSSRTGSYEQYF. The full variable domain, in which reference TRBV19 and TRBJ2-7 provide the parts outside the CDR3, is DGGITQSPKYLFRKEGQNVTLSCEQNLNHDAMYWYRQDPGQGLRLIYYSQIVNDFQKGDIAEGYSVSREKKESFPLTVTSAQKNPTAFYLCASSPSSRTGSYEQYFGPGTRLTVT.

This clone was detected only once. This chain joins TRBV7-2 and TRBJ1-5, with 8 bases aligning to TRBD1. CDR1 is SGHTA and CDR2 is FQGNSA in the germline V gene. The ends lost 2 bases at V and 3 bases at J; junction bases unmatched: 3. This CDR3 region has 15 residues. The CDR3 nucleotides read TGTGCCAGCAGCTTACGGACAGGGAACAATCAGCCCCAGCATTTT. Translation: CASSLRTGNNQPQHF.

This rearrangement joins TRBV21-1 to TRBJ1-1; the table's TRBD1 call for D was not verified on the DNA. TRBV21-1 corresponds to a pseudogene. The CDR3 has 15 residues. The CDR3 protein is CASSTSGTGNTEAFF. The CDR3 nucleotides read TGTGCCAGCAGCACCTCAGGGACAGGGAACACTGAAGCTTTCTTT.

This chain uses TRBV5-1 with TRBJ2-3, with D perhaps given as TRBD1 or TRBD2 (6 bases each). CDR3 length: 15 amino acids. Deletions cut 2 bases from V and 3 bases from J, with 13 bases between. Germline V lookup: CDR1 SGHRS, CDR2 YFSETQ. DNA of the CDR3: TGCGCCAGCAGCTTAAGGGGGGCAGGGACAGATACGCAGTATTTT. Its protein is CASSLRGAGTDTQYF.

This chain joins TRBV12-3 or TRBV12-4 and TRBJ1-1; D is unclear. Between the trimmed V and J ends, which lost 5 bases and 1 base, there was a span of 8 bases. The CDR3 length is 13 residues. The DNA for the CDR3 is TGTGCCAGCAGTATACACCGGAACACTGAAGCTTTCTTT. This sequence encodes CASSIHRNTEAFF.

V is TRBV27 and J is TRBJ1-2, with 9 bases aligning to TRBD1. Trimming at V came to 3 bases and at J to 7 bases, leaving 9 bases not matched to a gene. The CDR3 length is 15 residues. Per germline, CDR1 MNHEY and CDR2 SMNVEV (reference sequence). CDR3 sequence: CASSFGTGTASGYTF. In DNA form, the CDR3 reads TGTGCCAGCAGTTTCGGGACAGGGACAGCCTCTGGCTACACCTTC.

This sequence joins TRBV6-2 or TRBV6-3 and TRBJ1-5; D is uncertain. V gave up 5 bases and J gave up 5 bases, with 13 bases separating them. Germline V gene data show CDR1 as MNHEY and CDR2 as SVGEGT. The CDR3 is made up of 14 amino acids. The CDR3 sequence is CASSDGVTYQPQHF. The DNA for the CDR3 is TGTGCCAGCAGTGACGGGGTCACTTATCAGCCCCAGCATTTT.

J is TRBJ2-3 and V is TRBV18, with a weak D call TRBD1 (6 bases). CDR3 length: 15 residues. Trimming pared 5 bases from V and 0 bases from J, leaving 12 bases between. CDR1 and CDR2 from the germline V gene are KGHSH and LQKENI. CDR3 coding DNA: TGTGCCAGCTCAGCAGGGGCCTATAGCACAGATACGCAGTATTTT. Its translation: CASSAGAYSTDTQYF.

This chain connects TRBV27 to TRBJ1-3, with D possibly TRBD1 on 5 matching bases. CDR1 and CDR2 (germline): MNHEY, SMNVEV (reference sequence). The CDR3 length is 17 residues. The V end was cut by 8 bases, the J end by 5 bases, with 25 bases between. The chain's CDR3 is CASSSLGQGPSRNTIYF. The CDR3 nucleotides are TGTGCCAGCTCATCCCTGGGGCAGGGCCCTTCTCGAAACACCATATATTTT.

The V call is TRBV6-5, the J call TRBJ1-2; 10 bases are shared with TRBD1. V gave up 5 bases and J gave up 9 bases; unmatched junction bases: 9. The CDR3 totals 14 residues. Germline lookup yields CDR1 MNHEY and CDR2 SVGAGI. The CDR3 sequence is CASSRRGQGVSYTF. CDR3 nucleotide sequence: TGTGCCAGCAGTAGGCGAGGACAGGGGGTGAGCTACACCTTC.